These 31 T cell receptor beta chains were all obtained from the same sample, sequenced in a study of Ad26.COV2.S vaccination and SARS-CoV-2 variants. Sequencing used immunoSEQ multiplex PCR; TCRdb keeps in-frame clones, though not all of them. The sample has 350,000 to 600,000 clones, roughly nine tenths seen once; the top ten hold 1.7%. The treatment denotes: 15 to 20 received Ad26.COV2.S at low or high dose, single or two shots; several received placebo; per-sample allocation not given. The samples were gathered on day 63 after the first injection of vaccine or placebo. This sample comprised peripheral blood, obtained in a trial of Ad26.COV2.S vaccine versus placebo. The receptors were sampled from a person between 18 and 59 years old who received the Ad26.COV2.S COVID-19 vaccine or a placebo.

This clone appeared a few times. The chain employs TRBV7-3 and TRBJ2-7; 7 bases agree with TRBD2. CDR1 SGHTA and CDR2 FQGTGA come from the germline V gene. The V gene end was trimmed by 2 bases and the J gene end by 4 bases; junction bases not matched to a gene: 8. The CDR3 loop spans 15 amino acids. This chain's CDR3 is CASSLRAGEAYEQYF. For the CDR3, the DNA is TGTGCCAGCAGCTTACGGGCGGGAGAGGCTTACGAGCAGTACTTC. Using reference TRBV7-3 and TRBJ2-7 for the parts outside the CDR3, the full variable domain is GAGVSQTPSNKVTEKGKYVELRCDPISGHTALYWYRQSLGQGPEFLIYFQGTGAADDSGLPNDRFFAVRPEGSVSTLKIQRTERGDSAVYLCASSLRAGEAYEQYFGPGTRLTVT.

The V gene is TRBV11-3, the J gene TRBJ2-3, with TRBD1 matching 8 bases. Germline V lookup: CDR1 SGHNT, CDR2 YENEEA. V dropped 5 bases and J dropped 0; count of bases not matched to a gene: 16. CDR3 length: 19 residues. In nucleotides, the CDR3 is TGTGCCAGCAGCGCGAAGACAGGGGCCGGAATCTCTAGCACAGATACGCAGTATTTT. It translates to CASSAKTGAGISSTDTQYF.

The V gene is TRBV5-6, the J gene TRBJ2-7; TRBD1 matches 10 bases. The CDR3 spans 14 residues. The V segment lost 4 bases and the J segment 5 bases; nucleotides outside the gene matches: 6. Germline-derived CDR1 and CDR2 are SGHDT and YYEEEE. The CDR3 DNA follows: TGTGCCAGCAGCCCCGGGACAGGGGCCGACGAGCAGTACTTC. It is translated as CASSPGTGADEQYF.

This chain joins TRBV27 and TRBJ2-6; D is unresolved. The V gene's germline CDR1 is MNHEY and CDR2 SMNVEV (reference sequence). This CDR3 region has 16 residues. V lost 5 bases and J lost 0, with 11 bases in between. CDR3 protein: CASSQADISGANVLTF. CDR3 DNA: TGTGCCAGCAGTCAAGCCGACATCTCTGGGGCCAACGTCCTGACTTTC. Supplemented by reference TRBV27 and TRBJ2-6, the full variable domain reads EAQVTQNPRYLITVTGKKLTVTCSQNMNHEYMSWYRQDPGLGLRQIYYSMNVEVTDKGDVPEGYKVSRKEKRNFPLILESPSPNQTSLYFCASSQADISGANVLTFGAGSRLTVL.

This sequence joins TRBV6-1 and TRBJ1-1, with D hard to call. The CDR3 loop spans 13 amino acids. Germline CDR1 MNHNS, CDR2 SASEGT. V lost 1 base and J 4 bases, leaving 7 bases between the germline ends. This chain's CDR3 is CASSEVGVTEAFF. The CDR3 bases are TGTGCCAGCAGTGAAGTTGGAGTCACTGAAGCTTTCTTT.

The CDR3 loop reads CAWSVMAGSTEAFF. The CDR3 DNA sequence: TGTGCCTGGAGTGTGATGGCTGGTAGCACTGAAGCTTTCTTT. V usage is TRBV30 and J usage is TRBJ1-1; D is unresolved. CDR3 length: 14 amino acids. V was shortened by 0 bases and J by 4 bases, with 12 bases between the two germline ends. The V gene's germline CDR1 is GTSNPN and CDR2 SVGIG (reference sequence). Filled out from reference TRBV30 and TRBJ1-1, the complete variable domain reads SQTIHQWPATLVQPVGSPLSLECTVEGTSNPNLYWYRQAAGRGLQLLFYSVGIGQISSEVPQNLSASRPQDRQFILSSKKLLLSDSGFYLCAWSVMAGSTEAFFGQGTRLTVV.

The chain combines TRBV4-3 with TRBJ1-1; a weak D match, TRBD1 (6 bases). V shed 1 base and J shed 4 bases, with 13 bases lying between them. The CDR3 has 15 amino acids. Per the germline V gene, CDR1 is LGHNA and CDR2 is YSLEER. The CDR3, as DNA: TGCGCCAGCAGCCAAGGGACAGACAGACGCACTGAAGCTTTCTTT. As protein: CASSQGTDRRTEAFF.

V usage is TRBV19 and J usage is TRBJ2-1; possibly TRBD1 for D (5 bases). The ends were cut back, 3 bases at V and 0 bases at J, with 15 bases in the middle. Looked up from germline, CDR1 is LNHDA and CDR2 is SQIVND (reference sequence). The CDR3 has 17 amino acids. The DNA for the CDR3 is TGTGCCAGTAGTATGCTAGGGGTGTCCAGCTCCTACAATGAGCAGTTCTTC. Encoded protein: CASSMLGVSSSYNEQFF.

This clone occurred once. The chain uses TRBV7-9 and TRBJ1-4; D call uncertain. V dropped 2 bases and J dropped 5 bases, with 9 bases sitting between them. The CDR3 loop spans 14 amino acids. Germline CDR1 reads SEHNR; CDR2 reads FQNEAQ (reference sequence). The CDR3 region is CASSLKDGNEKLFF. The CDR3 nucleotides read TGTGCCAGCAGCTTAAAGGACGGGAATGAAAAACTGTTTTTT.

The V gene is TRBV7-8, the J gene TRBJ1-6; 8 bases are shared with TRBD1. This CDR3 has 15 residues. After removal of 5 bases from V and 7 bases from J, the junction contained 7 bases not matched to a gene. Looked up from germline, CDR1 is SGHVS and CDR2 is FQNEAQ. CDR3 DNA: TGTGCCAGCAGCGGACAGGGTCTGGGGAATTCACCCCTCCACTTT. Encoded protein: CASSGQGLGNSPLHF.

The CDR3 coding sequence is TGCGCCAGCAGCCGCACCCCCGACCGAAGGGGGAGGCATGGCTACACCTTC. Translated, it gives CASSRTPDRRGRHGYTF. This sequence joins TRBV4-1 and TRBJ1-2; tentative D call: TRBD1 (6 bases). V was cut by 4 bases and J by 6 bases, with 24 bases left in between. The CDR3 sequence is 17 residues long. The germline V gene encodes CDR1 MGHRA and CDR2 YSYEKL.

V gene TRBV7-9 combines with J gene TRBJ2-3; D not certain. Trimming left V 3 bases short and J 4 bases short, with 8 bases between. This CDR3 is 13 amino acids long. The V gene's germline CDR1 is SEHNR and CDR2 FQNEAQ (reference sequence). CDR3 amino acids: CASSFSTSDTQYF. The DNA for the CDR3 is TGTGCCAGCAGCTTTAGTACGTCAGATACGCAGTATTTT. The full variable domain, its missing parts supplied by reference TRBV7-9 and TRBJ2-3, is DTGVSQNPRHKITKRGQNVTFRCDPISEHNRLYWYRQTLGQGPEFLTYFQNEAQLEKSRLLSDRFSAERPKGSFSTLEIQRTEQGDSAMYLCASSFSTSDTQYFGPGTRLTVL.

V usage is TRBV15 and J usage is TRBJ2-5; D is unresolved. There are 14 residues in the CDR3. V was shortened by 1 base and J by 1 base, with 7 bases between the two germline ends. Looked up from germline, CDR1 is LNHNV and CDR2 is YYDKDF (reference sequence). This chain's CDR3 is CATSRGRGQETQYF. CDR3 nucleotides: TGTGCCACCAGCAGAGGTCGTGGCCAAGAGACCCAGTACTTC.

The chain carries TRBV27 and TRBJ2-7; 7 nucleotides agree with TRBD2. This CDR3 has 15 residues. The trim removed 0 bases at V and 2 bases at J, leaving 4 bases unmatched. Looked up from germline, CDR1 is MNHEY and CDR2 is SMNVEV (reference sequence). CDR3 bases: TGTGCCAGCAGTTTATCGACTAGCCTCCCCTACGAGCAGTACTTC. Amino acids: CASSLSTSLPYEQYF.

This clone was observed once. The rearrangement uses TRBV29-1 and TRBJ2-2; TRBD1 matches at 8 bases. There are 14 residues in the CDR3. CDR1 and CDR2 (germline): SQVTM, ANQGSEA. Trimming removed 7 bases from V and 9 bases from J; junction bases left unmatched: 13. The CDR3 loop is CSALRTGNGRELFF. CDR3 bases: TGCAGCGCTCTAAGGACAGGGAATGGCAGGGAGCTGTTTTTT.

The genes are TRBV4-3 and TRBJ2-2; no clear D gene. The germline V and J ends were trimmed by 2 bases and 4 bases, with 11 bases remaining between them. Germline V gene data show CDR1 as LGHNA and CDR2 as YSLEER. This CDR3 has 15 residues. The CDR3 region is CASSQFGGSTGELFF. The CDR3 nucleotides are TGCGCCAGCAGCCAATTTGGTGGATCCACCGGGGAGCTGTTTTTT.

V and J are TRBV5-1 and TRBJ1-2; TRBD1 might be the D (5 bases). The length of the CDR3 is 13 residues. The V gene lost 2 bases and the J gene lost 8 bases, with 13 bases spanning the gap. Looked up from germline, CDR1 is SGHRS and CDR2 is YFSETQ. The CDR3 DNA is TGCGCCAGCAGCTTCCAGGGTGTGGAAGGCTACACCTTC. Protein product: CASSFQGVEGYTF.

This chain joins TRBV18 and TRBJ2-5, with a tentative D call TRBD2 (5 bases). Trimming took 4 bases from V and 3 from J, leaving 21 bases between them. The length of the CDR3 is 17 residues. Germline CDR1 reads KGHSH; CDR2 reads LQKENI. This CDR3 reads CASSQVKGGRSKETQYF. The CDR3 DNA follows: TGTGCCAGCTCACAGGTGAAGGGCGGGCGGTCGAAAGAGACCCAGTACTTC.

The CDR3 DNA follows: TGTGCCAGCAGGGGGACTAGCGGAGTGGAGACCCAGTACTTC. This sequence encodes CASRGTSGVETQYF. V usage is TRBV2 and J usage is TRBJ2-5, with TRBD2 identical over 11 bases. CDR1 is SNHLY and CDR2 is FYNNEI in the germline V gene. Losses at the gene ends were 6 bases for V and 5 bases for J; bases not matched to a gene: 5. This CDR3 has 14 amino acids.

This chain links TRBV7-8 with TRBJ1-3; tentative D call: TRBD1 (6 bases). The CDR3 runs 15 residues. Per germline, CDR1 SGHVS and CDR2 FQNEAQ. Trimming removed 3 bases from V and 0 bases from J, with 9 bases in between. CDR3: CASSLTGYSGNTIYF. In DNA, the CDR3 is TGTGCCAGCAGCTTGACAGGTTACTCTGGAAACACCATATATTTT.

The CDR3 here is CASSLVGTGGDEQYF. The CDR3 DNA is TGTGCCAGCAGCTTAGTGGGGACAGGGGGCGACGAGCAGTACTTC. The gene calls are TRBV7-2 and TRBJ2-7; 12 nucleotides line up with TRBD1. Germline V CDR1 and CDR2: SGHTA, FQGNSA. The CDR3 runs to 15 residues. Trimming at V came to 1 base and at J to 5 bases, leaving 3 bases not matched to a gene.

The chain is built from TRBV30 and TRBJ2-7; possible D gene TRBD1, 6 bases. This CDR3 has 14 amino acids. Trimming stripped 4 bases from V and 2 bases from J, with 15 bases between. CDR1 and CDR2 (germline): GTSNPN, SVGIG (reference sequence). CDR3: CAWTRQGKTYEQYF. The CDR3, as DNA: TGTGCCTGGACTCGGCAGGGGAAAACCTACGAGCAGTACTTC.

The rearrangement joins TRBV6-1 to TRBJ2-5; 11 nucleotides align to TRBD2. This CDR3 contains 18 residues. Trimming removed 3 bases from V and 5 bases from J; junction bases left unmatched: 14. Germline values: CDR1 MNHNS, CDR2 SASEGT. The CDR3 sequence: CASSDRRRTSGGGETQYF. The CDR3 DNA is TGTGCCAGCAGTGACCGGCGAAGAACTAGCGGGGGTGGGGAGACCCAGTACTTC.

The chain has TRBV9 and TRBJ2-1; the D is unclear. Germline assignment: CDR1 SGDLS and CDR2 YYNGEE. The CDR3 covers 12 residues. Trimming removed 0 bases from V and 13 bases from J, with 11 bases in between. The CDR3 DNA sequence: TGTGCCAGCAGCGTAGATCCTTTCAAACAGTTCTTC. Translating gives CASSVDPFKQFF. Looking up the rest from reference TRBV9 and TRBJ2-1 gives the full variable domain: DSGVTQTPKHLITATGQRVTLRCSPRSGDLSVYWYQQSLDQGLQFLIQYYNGEERAKGNILERFSAQQFPDLHSELNLSSLELGDSALYFCASSVDPFKQFFGPGTRLTVL.

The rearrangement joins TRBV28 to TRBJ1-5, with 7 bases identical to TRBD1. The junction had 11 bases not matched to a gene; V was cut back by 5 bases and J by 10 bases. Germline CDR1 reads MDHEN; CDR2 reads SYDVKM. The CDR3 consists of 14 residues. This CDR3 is CASSLWTGPGPQHF. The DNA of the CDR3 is TGTGCCAGCAGTCTTTGGACAGGTCCGGGCCCCCAGCATTTT.

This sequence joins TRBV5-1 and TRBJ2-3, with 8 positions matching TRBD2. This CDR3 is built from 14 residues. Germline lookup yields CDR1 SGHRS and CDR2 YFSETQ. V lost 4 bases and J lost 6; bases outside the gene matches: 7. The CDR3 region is CASSNPGGVDTQYF. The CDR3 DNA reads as TGCGCCAGCAGCAACCCGGGGGGGGTTGATACGCAGTATTTT. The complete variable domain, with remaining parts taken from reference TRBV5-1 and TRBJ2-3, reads KAGVTQTPRYLIKTRGQQVTLSCSPISGHRSVSWYQQTPGQGLQFLFEYFSETQRNKGNFPGRFSGRQFSNSRSEMNVSTLELGDSALYLCASSNPGGVDTQYFGPGTRLTVL.

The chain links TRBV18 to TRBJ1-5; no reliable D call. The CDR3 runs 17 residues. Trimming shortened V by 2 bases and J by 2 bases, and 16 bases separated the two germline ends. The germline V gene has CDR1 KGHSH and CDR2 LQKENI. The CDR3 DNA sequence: TGTGCCAGCTCACCAGGCCCGACCAAGCTTGGCAATCAGCCCCAGCATTTT. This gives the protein CASSPGPTKLGNQPQHF.

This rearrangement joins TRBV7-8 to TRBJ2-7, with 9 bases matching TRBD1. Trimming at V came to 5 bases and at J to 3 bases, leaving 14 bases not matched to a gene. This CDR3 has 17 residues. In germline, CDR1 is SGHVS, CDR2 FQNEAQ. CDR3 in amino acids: CASSPKLGTGSFYEQYF. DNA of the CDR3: TGTGCCAGCAGCCCAAAATTAGGGACAGGGAGTTTCTACGAGCAGTACTTC.

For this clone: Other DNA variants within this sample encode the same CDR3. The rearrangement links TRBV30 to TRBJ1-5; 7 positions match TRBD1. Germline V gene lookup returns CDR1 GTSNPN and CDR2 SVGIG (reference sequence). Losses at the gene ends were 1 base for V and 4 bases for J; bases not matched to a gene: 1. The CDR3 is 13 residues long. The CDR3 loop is CAWSARGNQPQHF. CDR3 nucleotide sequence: TGTGCCTGGAGTGCCAGGGGGAATCAGCCCCAGCATTTT.

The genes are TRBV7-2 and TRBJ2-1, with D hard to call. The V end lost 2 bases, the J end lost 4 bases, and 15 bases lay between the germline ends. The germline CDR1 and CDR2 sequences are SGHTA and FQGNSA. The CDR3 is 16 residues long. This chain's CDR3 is CASSLRGVLVYNEQFF. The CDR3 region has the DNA TGTGCCAGCAGCTTAAGAGGTGTGCTAGTTTACAATGAGCAGTTCTTC. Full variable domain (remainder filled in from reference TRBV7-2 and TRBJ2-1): GAGVSQSPSNKVTEKGKDVELRCDPISGHTALYWYRQSLGQGLEFLIYFQGNSAPDKSGLPSDRFSAERTGGSVSTLTIQRTQQEDSAVYLCASSLRGVLVYNEQFFGPGTRLTVL.

Here the CDR3 DNA reads TGTGCCAGTAGTATAGGGCTGACAGGGGTTGGAGAGACCCAGTACTTC. Encoded protein: CASSIGLTGVGETQYF. The gene calls are TRBV19 and TRBJ2-5, with 8 bases matching TRBD1. Germline V lookup: CDR1 LNHDA, CDR2 SQIVND (reference sequence). The CDR3 extends over 16 amino acids. V shed 1 base and J 4 bases; nucleotides not matched to a gene: 8.